This TCR beta chain appears in the sequencing data of a study of beta chain features in type 1 diabetes. Background on the study: Examination spanned about 110 million sorted cells from all samples.

Details on this clone: The antigen is unknown.

Expressed TCRB transcripts were sequenced because the isolated RNA had all been reverse transcribed beforehand. The data were produced by immunoSEQ multiplex PCR, yet TCRdb's version contains in-frame clones alone and is incomplete. The sample consists of about 900,000 clones, 15% to 20% of them appearing once. Study-level findings and limits: Shorter templates might be favored by PCR, equally in patients and controls. When Type 1 diabetes patients were examined, their TCRB CDR3s proved moderately but significantly shorter in all four CD4+ subsets.

The CDR3 runs 16 residues. The germline CDR1 and CDR2 sequences are MDHEN and SYDVKM. The V end was cut by 1 base, the J end by 4 bases, with 16 bases between. The material sequenced was naive CD4+ T cells from blood. The TCR sequence derives from a woman under 30 in good health. The chain links TRBV28 to TRBJ1-2; TRBD1 might be the D (6 bases). The CDR3: CASSLSGGLSFYGYTF. CDR3 in DNA: TGTGCCAGCAGTTTATCGGGGGGCTTATCCTTCTATGGCTACACCTTC.